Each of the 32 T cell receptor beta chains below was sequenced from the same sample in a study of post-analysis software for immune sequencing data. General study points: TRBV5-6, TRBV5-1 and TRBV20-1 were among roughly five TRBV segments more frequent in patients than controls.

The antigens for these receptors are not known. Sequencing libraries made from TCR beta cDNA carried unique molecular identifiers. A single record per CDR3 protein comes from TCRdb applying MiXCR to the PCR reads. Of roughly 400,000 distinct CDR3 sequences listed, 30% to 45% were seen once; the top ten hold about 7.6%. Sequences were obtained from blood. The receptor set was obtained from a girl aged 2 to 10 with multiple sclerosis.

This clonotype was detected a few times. In DNA, the CDR3 is TGCAGTGCCGCCGTCGGGACAGGGGAAGGCTACACCTTC. Its translation is CSAAVGTGEGYTF. The chain is built from TRBV20-1 and TRBJ1-2, with 10 bases fitting TRBD1. The junction had 9 bases not matched to a gene; V was cut back by 6 bases and J by 8 bases. CDR3 length equals 13 residues. Germline V gives CDR1 DFQATT, CDR2 SNEGSKA (reference sequence).

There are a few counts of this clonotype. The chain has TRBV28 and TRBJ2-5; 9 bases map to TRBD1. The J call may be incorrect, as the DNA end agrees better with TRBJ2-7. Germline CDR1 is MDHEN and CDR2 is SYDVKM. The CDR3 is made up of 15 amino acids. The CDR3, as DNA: TGTGCCAGCAGTCAATCCGGGACAGGGTTTGGCGAGCAGTACTTC. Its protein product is CASSQSGTGFGEQYF.

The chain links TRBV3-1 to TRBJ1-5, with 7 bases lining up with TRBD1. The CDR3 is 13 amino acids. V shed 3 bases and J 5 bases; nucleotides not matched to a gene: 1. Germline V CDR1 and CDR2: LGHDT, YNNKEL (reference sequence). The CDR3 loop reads CASSHRGDQPQHF. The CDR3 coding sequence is TGTGCCAGCAGCCACAGGGGGGATCAGCCCCAGCATTTT.

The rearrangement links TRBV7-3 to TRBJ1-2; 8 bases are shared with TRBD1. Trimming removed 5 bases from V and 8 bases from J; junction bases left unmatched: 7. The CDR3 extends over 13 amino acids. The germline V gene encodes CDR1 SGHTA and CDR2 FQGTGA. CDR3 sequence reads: CASSVDRDRGYTF. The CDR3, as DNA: TGTGCCAGCAGCGTGGACAGGGATCGCGGCTACACCTTC.

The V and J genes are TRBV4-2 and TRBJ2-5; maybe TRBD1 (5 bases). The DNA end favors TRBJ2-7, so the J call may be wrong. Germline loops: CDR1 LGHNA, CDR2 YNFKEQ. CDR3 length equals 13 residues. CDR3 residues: CASSQLQDYEQYF. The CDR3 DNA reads TGTGCCAGCAGCCAATTACAGGACTACGAGCAGTACTTC.

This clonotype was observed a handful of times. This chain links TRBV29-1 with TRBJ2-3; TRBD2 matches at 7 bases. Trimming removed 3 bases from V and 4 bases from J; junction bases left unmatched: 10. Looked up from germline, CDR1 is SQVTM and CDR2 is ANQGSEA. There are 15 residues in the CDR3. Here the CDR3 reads CSVEMVGGSADTQYF. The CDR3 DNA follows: TGCAGCGTTGAGATGGTGGGCGGGAGCGCAGATACGCAGTATTTT.

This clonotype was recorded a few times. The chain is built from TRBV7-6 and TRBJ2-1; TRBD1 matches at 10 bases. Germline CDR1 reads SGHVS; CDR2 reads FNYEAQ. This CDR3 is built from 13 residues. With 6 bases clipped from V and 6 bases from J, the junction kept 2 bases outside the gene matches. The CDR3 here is CASRRTGGNEQFF. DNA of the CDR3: TGTGCCAGCAGACGGACAGGGGGCAATGAGCAGTTCTTC.

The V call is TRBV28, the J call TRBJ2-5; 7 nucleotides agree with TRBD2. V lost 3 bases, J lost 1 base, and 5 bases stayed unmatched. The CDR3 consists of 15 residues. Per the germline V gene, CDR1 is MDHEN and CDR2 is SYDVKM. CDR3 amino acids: CASSFWRETQETQYF. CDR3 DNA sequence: TGTGCCAGCAGTTTTTGGCGGGAGACCCAAGAGACCCAGTACTTC.

The CDR3 is CSVEDPLGQGSHSGQETQYF. Written as DNA, the CDR3 is TGCAGCGTTGAAGATCCCCTAGGGCAGGGTAGCCACTCGGGGCAAGAGACCCAGTACTTC. This sequence joins TRBV29-1 and TRBJ2-5; either TRBD1 or TRBD2 may fit D (5 bases each). CDR1 and CDR2 (germline): SQVTM, ANQGSEA. The CDR3 spans 20 residues. Deletions cut 0 bases from V and 2 bases from J, with 28 bases between. The entire variable domain, with the rest obtained from reference TRBV29-1 and TRBJ2-5, is as follows: SAVISQKPSRDICQRGTSLTIQCQVDSQVTMMFWYRQQPGQSLTLIATANQGSEATYESGFVIDKFPISRPNLTFSTLTVSNMSPEDSSIYLCSVEDPLGQGSHSGQETQYFGPGTRLLVL.

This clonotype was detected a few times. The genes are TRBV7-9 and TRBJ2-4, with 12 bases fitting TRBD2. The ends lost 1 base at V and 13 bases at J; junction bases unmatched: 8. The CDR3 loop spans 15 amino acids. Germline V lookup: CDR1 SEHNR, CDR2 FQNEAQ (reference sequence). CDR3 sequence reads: CASSLENRLAGEQYF. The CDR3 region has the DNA TGTGCCAGCAGCTTAGAAAATAGACTAGCGGGGGAGCAGTACTTC.

The DNA for the CDR3 is TGTGCCAGCAGCTTCCAGGGGGAGCAGTACTTC. Its protein product is CASSFQGEQYF. V usage is TRBV11-2 and J usage is TRBJ2-7, with D possibly being TRBD1 (6 bases). Germline V CDR1 and CDR2: SGHAT, FQNNGV. This CDR3 has 11 amino acids. Trimming left V 3 bases short and J 7 bases short, with 7 bases between.

CDR3 DNA sequence: TGCAACGCCGGGACATCCGATACGCAGTATTTT. Encoded protein: CNAGTSDTQYF. The rearrangement joins TRBV29-1 to TRBJ2-3, with D possibly TRBD1 on 6 matching bases. This CDR3 is built from 11 residues. Germline CDR1 reads SQVTM; CDR2 reads ANQGSEA.

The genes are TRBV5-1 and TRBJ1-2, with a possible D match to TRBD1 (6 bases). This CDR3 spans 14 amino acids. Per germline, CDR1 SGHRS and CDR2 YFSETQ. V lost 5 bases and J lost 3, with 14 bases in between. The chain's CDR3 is CASSDGQTHYGYTF. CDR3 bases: TGCGCCAGCAGTGACGGACAGACCCACTATGGCTACACCTTC.

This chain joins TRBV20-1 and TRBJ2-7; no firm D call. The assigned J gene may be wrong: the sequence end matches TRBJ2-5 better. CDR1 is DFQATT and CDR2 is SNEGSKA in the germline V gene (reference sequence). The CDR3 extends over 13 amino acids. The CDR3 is CSARWGFKETQYF. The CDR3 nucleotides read TGCAGTGCTAGATGGGGTTTTAAAGAGACCCAGTACTTC.

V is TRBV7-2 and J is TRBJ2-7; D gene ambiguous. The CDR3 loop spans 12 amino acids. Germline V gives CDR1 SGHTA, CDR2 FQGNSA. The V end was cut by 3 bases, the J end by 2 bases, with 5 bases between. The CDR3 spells CASSFTTYEQYF. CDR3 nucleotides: TGTGCCAGCAGCTTCACCACCTACGAGCAGTACTTC.

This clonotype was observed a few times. CDR3 loop: CAISHGQYYEQYF. The CDR3 DNA is TGTGCCATCAGCCATGGACAGTACTACGAGCAGTACTTC. The chain combines TRBV10-3 with TRBJ2-7; D perhaps matches TRBD1 (6 bases). The CDR3 spans 13 residues. The V end was cut by 6 bases, the J end by 3 bases, with 12 bases between. From germline, CDR1 is ENHRY and CDR2 SYGVKD.

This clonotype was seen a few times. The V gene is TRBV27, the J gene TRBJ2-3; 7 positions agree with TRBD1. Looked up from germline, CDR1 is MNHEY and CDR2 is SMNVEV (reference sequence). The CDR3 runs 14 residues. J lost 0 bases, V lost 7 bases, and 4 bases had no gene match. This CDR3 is CASIQQGSTDTQYF. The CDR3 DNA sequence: TGTGCCAGCATCCAACAGGGGAGCACAGATACGCAGTATTTT.

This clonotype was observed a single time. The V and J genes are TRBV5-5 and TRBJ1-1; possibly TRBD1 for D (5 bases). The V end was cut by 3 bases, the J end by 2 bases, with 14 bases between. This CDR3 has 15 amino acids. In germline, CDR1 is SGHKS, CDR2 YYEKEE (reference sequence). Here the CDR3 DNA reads TGTGCCAGCAGCTCGACAGCTAAGTTAAACACTGAAGCTTTCTTT. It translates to CASSSTAKLNTEAFF.

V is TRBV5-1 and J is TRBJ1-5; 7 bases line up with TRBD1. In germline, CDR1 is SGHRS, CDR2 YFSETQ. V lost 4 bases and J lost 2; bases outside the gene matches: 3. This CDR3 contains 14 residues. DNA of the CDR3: TGCGCCAGCAGCACAGGGGTGGGCAATCAGCCCCAGCATTTT. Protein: CASSTGVGNQPQHF.

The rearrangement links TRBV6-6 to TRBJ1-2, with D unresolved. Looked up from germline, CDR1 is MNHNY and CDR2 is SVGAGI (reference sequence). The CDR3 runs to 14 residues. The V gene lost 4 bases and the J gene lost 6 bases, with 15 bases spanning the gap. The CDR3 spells CASSSLRPGNGYTF. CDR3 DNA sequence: TGTGCCAGCAGTTCTCTTAGACCCGGGAATGGCTACACCTTC.

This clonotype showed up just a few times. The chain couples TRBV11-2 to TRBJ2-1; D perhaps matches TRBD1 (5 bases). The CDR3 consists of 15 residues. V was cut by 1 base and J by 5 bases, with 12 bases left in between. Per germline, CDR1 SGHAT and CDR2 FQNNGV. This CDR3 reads CASSLVSGFNNEQFF. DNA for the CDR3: TGTGCCAGCAGCTTAGTCTCAGGGTTCAACAATGAGCAGTTCTTC.

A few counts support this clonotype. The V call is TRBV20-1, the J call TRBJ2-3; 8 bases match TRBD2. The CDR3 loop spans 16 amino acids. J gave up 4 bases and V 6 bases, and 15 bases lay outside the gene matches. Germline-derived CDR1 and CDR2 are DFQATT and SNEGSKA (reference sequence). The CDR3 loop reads CSADRDRAGVADTQYF. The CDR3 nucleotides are TGCAGTGCGGACCGCGATCGAGCGGGAGTAGCAGATACGCAGTATTTT.

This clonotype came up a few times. The CDR3 reads CASSPSVFGYNEQFF. CDR3 DNA: TGTGCCAGCAGCCCCTCGGTCTTCGGATACAATGAGCAGTTCTTC. The chain links TRBV11-2 to TRBJ2-1; D is unclear. CDR3 size: 15 residues. Per the germline V gene, CDR1 is SGHAT and CDR2 is FQNNGV. V was cut by 5 bases and J by 4 bases, with 15 bases left in between.

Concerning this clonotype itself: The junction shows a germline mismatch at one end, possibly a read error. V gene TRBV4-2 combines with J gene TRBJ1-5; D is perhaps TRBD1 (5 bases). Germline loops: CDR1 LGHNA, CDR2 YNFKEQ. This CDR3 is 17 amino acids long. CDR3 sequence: CASSQDDRPYSDQPQHF. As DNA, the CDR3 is TGTGCCAGCAGCCAAGATGACAGACCGTATAGCGATCAGCCCCAGCATTTT.

The CDR3 protein is CASSPGQGNNQPQHF. In DNA, the CDR3 is TGCGCCAGCAGCCCCGGACAGGGAAACAATCAGCCCCAGCATTTT. The gene calls are TRBV5-1 and TRBJ1-5; 8 bases agree with TRBD1. Germline V gives CDR1 SGHRS, CDR2 YFSETQ. The CDR3 spans 15 residues. With 4 bases clipped from V and 3 bases from J, the junction kept 6 bases outside the gene matches.

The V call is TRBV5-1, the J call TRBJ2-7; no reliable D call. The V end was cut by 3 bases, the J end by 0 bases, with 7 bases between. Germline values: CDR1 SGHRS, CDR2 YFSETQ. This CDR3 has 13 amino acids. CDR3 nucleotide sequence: TGCGCCAGCAGCTCTCTCCTCTCCTACGAGCAGTACTTC. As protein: CASSSLLSYEQYF.

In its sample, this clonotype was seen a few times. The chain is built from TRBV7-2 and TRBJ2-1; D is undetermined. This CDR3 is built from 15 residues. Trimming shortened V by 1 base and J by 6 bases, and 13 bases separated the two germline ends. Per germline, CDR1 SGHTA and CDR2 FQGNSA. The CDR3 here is CASSLGHRLANEQFF. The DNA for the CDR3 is TGTGCCAGCAGCTTAGGACACCGACTTGCCAATGAGCAGTTCTTC.

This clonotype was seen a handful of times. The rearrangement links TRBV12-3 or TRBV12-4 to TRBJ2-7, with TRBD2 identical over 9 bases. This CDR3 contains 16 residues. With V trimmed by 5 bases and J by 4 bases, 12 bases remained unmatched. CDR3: CASSPKGLAVPYEQYF. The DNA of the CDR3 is TGTGCCAGCAGTCCCAAGGGACTAGCCGTCCCTTACGAGCAGTACTTC.

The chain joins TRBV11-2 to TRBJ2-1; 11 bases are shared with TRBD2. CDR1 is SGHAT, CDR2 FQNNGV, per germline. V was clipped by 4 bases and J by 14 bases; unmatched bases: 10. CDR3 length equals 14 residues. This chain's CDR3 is CASSSPGLAVGEFF. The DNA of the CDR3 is TGTGCCAGCAGCTCACCGGGACTAGCGGTCGGAGAGTTCTTC.

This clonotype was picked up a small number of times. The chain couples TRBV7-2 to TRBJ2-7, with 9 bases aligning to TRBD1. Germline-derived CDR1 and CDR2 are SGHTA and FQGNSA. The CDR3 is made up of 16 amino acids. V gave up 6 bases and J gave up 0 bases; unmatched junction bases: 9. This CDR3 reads CASRDTGGRSSYEQYF. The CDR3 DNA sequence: TGTGCCAGCAGGGATACAGGGGGCCGAAGCTCCTACGAGCAGTACTTC.

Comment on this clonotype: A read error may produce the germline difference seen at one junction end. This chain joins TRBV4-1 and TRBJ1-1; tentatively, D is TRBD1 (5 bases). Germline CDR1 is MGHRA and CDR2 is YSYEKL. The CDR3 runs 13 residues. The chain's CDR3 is CASSPMGVTKAFF. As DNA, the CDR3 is TGCGCCAGCAGCCCTATGGGGGTCACTAAAGCTTTCTTT.

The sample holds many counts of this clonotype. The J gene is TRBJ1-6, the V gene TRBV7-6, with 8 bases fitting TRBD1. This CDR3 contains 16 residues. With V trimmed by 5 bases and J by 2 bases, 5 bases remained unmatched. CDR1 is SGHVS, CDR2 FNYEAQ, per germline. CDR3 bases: TGTGCCAGCAGCCCCGACAGGGGAACCTATAATTCACCCCTCCACTTT. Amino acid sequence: CASSPDRGTYNSPLHF.